The present entry profiles one T cell receptor beta chain with its context. Its antigen is undetermined. The CDR3 has 16 amino acids. In germline, CDR1 is SGHAT, CDR2 FQDESV (reference sequence). The V end was cut by 5 bases, the J end by 6 bases, with 19 bases between. The record originates from a study of CD8 T cells in ankylosing spondylitis. Whole-study results and caveats: Peripheral blood samples showed relatively rare disease-linked clones, and these clones were CD8+.

In making TCR beta libraries, quantitative 5'-RACE with molecular barcodes was used. TCRdb reanalysed the 5' RACE reads using MiXCR and keeps one entry per CDR3 protein. In the table there are about 170,000 distinct CDR3 sequences, about 17% of which are singletons. J is TRBJ2-2 and V is TRBV11-1, with a possible D match to TRBD2 (6 bases). This sequence originates from a male donor with ankylosing spondylitis or in good health (not recorded which). Sequenced sample: blood, either unsorted or a sorted T cell fraction (not recorded which). The CDR3 nucleotides read TGTGCCAGCAGCCCCTCCGGTGGGGACTGGGCCGGGGAGCTGTTTTTT. Protein sequence: CASSPSGGDWAGELFF.